This T cell receptor beta chain comes out of a study of blood T cell repertoires in COVID-19. Study context: Nucleic acid was either cDNA or gDNA, and it came from T cells, B-cell-depleted T cells, or PBMCs.

The repertoire was sequenced with immunoSEQ multiplex PCR; TCRdb's copy has only in-frame clones and lacks some. Of around 150,000 clones detected, less than 85% appear once; the ten largest clones hold over 5%. Sequenced: peripheral blood. The clonotype comes from a human donor in a cohort sampled during active COVID-19.

This CDR3 reads CASSEHRGQETQYF. CDR3 coding DNA: TGCGCCAGCAGTGAGCACCGGGGGCAAGAGACCCAGTACTTC. The V gene is TRBV10-1, the J gene TRBJ2-5, with a weak D call TRBD2 (6 bases). V lost 2 bases and J 2 bases, leaving 9 bases between the germline ends. The length of the CDR3 is 14 residues. From germline, CDR1 is WNHNN and CDR2 SYGVQD (reference sequence).